This T cell receptor (beta chain) was recorded in a study of T cell responses to AZD1222 COVID-19 vaccine. Study-level points and caveats: Without day 14 samples, only post-peak T cell repertoires were studied. Mostly white British, mostly female donors; authors suggested clonal diversity may be underestimated. Variant regions that are unmutated are reportedly the target of nearly half of spike-specific TCRs.

Comment on this clone: No antigen is known for it.

Data came from immunoSEQ multiplex PCR; TCRdb stores just in-frame clones and leaves some out. The sample lists 160,000 or so clones, under 95% occurring once. CDR3 length equals 16 residues. Per germline, CDR1 SGDLS and CDR2 YYNGEE. V trimming: 0 bases; J trimming: 0 bases; junction bases outside the gene matches: 2. The sequence derives from an adult in good health. Sample: peripheral blood, taken on day 0 of AZD1222 vaccination. This sequence joins TRBV9 and TRBJ2-2, with 7 positions matching TRBD1. CDR3 amino acids: CASSVDGTANTGELFF. For the CDR3, the DNA is TGTGCCAGCAGCGTAGACGGGACAGCGAACACCGGGGAGCTGTTTTTT. The full variable domain, completed using reference TRBV9 and TRBJ2-2, is DSGVTQTPKHLITATGQRVTLRCSPRSGDLSVYWYQQSLDQGLQFLIQYYNGEERAKGNILERFSAQQFPDLHSELNLSSLELGDSALYFCASSVDGTANTGELFFGEGSRLTVL.